This TCR beta chain derives from a study of PD-1 blockade in classical Hodgkin lymphoma. The CDR3 covers 15 residues. There was relapse after autologous stem cell transplantation in every patient, and there was variation in brentuximab vedotin exposure. Generated by immunoSEQ multiplex PCR, the TCRdb table keeps only in-frame clones and is missing some. This repertoire shows approximately 73,000 clones, about 93% found once; its top ten account for around 8.5%. This rearrangement joins TRBV21-1 to TRBJ2-2. TRBV21-1 is reported as a pseudogene. Sequencing was performed on peripheral blood mononuclear cells (PBMCs), taken at baseline. The sequence was obtained from a human donor with classical Hodgkin lymphoma. The CDR3 loop reads CASSSDREGTGELFF. The CDR3 DNA sequence: TGTGCCAGCAGCTCTGACAGGGAGGGGACCGGGGAGCTGTTTTTT.